The 26 T cell receptor beta chains below all came from one sample that was sequenced in a study of molecular identifiers for immune sequencing clone quantification. A single record per CDR3 protein comes from TCRdb applying MiXCR to the PCR reads. The repertoire holds about 40,000 distinct CDR3 sequences, with roughly 24% as singletons. Sample: naive CD8+ T cells from blood, with Jurkat cell RNA spiked in. Subset here: FACS-sorted CD8+CD4-CCR7+CD45RA+ naive T cells. The receptor set was obtained from a human donor in good health. Some libraries in this study had Jurkat cell RNA spiked in.

Comment on this clonotype: This may be a read error: a much more frequent sequence differs by one nucleotide. The chain carries TRBV9 and TRBJ2-1; TRBD2 matches at 8 bases. Per the germline V gene, CDR1 is SGDLS and CDR2 is YYNGEE. J gave up 9 bases and V 3 bases, and 8 bases lay outside the gene matches. The CDR3 runs 14 residues. The CDR3 sequence: CASSGTSSKGEQFF. CDR3 DNA sequence: TGTGCCAGCAGCGGGACTAGCTCAAAGGGTGAGCAGTTCTTC.

The table lists this clonotype with many counts. The rearrangement links TRBV7-8 to TRBJ2-3; tentatively, D is TRBD1 or TRBD2 (6 bases each). The germline CDR1 and CDR2 sequences are SGHVS and FQNEAQ. V shed 5 bases and J shed 2 bases, with 17 bases lying between them. The CDR3 sequence is 16 residues long. The CDR3 reads CASSPYPGAPTDTQYF. DNA for the CDR3: TGTGCCAGCAGCCCCTATCCGGGGGCCCCCACAGATACGCAGTATTTT.

This clonotype was seen only a few times. For the CDR3, the DNA is TGTGCCAGCACCCCAGGGGGTACGAATGAGCAGTTCTTC. Its protein is CASTPGGTNEQFF. V usage is TRBV27 and J usage is TRBJ2-1; 7 bases agree with TRBD1. The CDR3 runs 13 residues. Trimming removed 7 bases from V and 7 bases from J; junction bases left unmatched: 7. Germline CDR1 is MNHEY and CDR2 is SMNVEV (reference sequence).

This clonotype was observed at least ten times. The chain uses TRBV2 and TRBJ1-5; perhaps TRBD1 as D (6 bases). V shed 6 bases and J shed 2 bases, with 14 bases lying between them. This CDR3 has 15 residues. Germline assignment: CDR1 SNHLY and CDR2 FYNNEI. The CDR3 loop is CASRVRGGGNQPQHF. The CDR3 coding sequence is TGTGCCAGCAGAGTCCGCGGGGGCGGCAATCAGCCCCAGCATTTT.

To note about this clonotype: This may be a read error: a much more frequent sequence differs by one nucleotide. This likely comes from a read error, as the CDR3 has no conserved phenylalanine or tryptophan at its end. The chain carries TRBV20-1 and TRBJ2-3; D possibly corresponds to TRBD1 (6 bases). The germline V gene encodes CDR1 DFQATT and CDR2 SNEGSKA (reference sequence). CDR3 size: 12 residues. V dropped 0 bases and J dropped 12 bases, with 13 bases sitting between them. The CDR3 DNA reads TGCAGTGCTAGAGAAGGGCAGGGGAATCAGTATCTT. It yields the protein CSAREGQGNQYL.

There are a few counts of this clonotype. The rearrangement links TRBV29-1 to TRBJ2-7; TRBD1 agrees at 9 bases. Looked up from germline, CDR1 is SQVTM and CDR2 is ANQGSEA. V shed 2 bases, J shed 2 bases, and the junction held 4 bases outside the gene matches. This CDR3 contains 14 residues. This CDR3 reads CSVEPGQGPYEQYF. In nucleotides, the CDR3 is TGCAGCGTTGAACCGGGACAGGGTCCCTACGAGCAGTACTTC.

This clonotype was found many times. The rearrangement uses TRBV6-2 or TRBV6-3 and TRBJ2-7, with TRBD1 matching over 9 bases. The CDR3 sequence is 15 residues long. Losses at the gene ends were 2 bases for V and 3 bases for J; bases not matched to a gene: 5. Germline-derived CDR1 and CDR2 are MNHEY and SVGEGT. The CDR3 sequence is CASSYPTGGYYEQYF. CDR3 coding DNA: TGTGCCAGCAGTTACCCGACAGGGGGGTACTACGAGCAGTACTTC.

This clonotype was seen ten or more times. This chain uses TRBV15 with TRBJ2-5; D is possibly TRBD1 (5 bases). With 0 bases removed from V and 5 bases from J, the gap between germline ends came to 7 bases. The V gene's germline CDR1 is LNHNV and CDR2 YYDKDF (reference sequence). The CDR3 is 13 residues long. The CDR3 sequence: CATSRDRVETQYF. In nucleotides, the CDR3 is TGTGCCACCAGCAGAGACAGGGTCGAGACCCAGTACTTC.

This clonotype has ten or more counts. The rearrangement joins TRBV7-2 to TRBJ2-3, with 10 bases aligning to TRBD1. Looked up from germline, CDR1 is SGHTA and CDR2 is FQGNSA. The trim removed 3 bases at V and 4 bases at J, leaving 10 bases unmatched. The CDR3 loop spans 17 amino acids. The CDR3 is CASSFYSGTGAADTQYF. In DNA form, the CDR3 reads TGTGCCAGCAGCTTTTATTCCGGGACAGGGGCGGCAGATACGCAGTATTTT.

This clonotype was counted many times. CDR3 nucleotide sequence: TGCGCCAGCAGCTTGGTAATAGCGGGAGACCTATCCTACGAGCAGTACTTC. This codes for CASSLVIAGDLSYEQYF. V and J are TRBV5-1 and TRBJ2-7; 9 nucleotides align to TRBD2. There are 17 residues in the CDR3. Trimming at V came to 0 bases and at J to 1 base, leaving 8 bases not matched to a gene. Germline CDR1 SGHRS, CDR2 YFSETQ.

This clonotype was detected a few times. This chain uses TRBV7-9 with TRBJ1-6; the D gene is possibly TRBD1 (6 bases). CDR3 length equals 17 residues. Between the trimmed V and J ends, which lost 1 base and 0 bases, there was a span of 10 bases. Germline V gives CDR1 SEHNR, CDR2 FQNEAQ (reference sequence). The CDR3 coding sequence is TGTGCCAGCAGCTTAGAAACAGGGAGCTCCTATAATTCACCCCTCCACTTT. Translation: CASSLETGSSYNSPLHF. Full variable domain (rest looked up from reference TRBV7-9 and TRBJ1-6): DTGVSQNPRHKITKRGQNVTFRCDPISEHNRLYWYRQTLGQGPEFLTYFQNEAQLEKSRLLSDRFSAERPKGSFSTLEIQRTEQGDSAMYLCASSLETGSSYNSPLHFGNGTRLTVT.

This clonotype came up many times. The chain joins TRBV11-3 to TRBJ2-1; 10 bases match TRBD2. This CDR3 has 16 residues. Germline V gene lookup returns CDR1 SGHNT and CDR2 YENEEA. The V and J ends lost 5 bases and 4 bases, in that order; junction bases with no gene match: 8. This CDR3 reads CASSTSGLAAYNEQFF. As DNA, the CDR3 is TGTGCCAGCAGCACTTCCGGACTAGCGGCGTACAATGAGCAGTTCTTC.

Ten or more counts support this clonotype. At one of its ends the junction is not consistent with the germline gene, which may arise from a read error. V gene TRBV27 combines with J gene TRBJ2-3, with D perhaps TRBD2 (6 bases). CDR1 is MNHEY, CDR2 SMNVEV, per germline (reference sequence). This CDR3 contains 15 residues. Here the CDR3 reads CASTRHSGSTDTQCF. CDR3 coding DNA: TGTGCCAGCACTAGACATAGCGGTAGCACAGATACGCAGTGTTTT.

There are many counts of this clonotype. The CDR3 DNA sequence: TGTGCCAGCAGCCTGAGCGACTTCTCCTACGAGCAGTACTTC. It translates to CASSLSDFSYEQYF. V usage is TRBV9 and J usage is TRBJ2-7; unclear D gene. Germline-derived CDR1 and CDR2 are SGDLS and YYNGEE. This CDR3 has 14 amino acids. V was trimmed by 4 bases and J by 0 bases, leaving 11 bases between them.

The CDR3 bases are TGTGCCAGAAGCCAGACAGTGGGCATAGATACGCAGTATTTT. It codes for CARSQTVGIDTQYF. The genes are TRBV5-8 and TRBJ2-3; the D gene is possibly TRBD1 (5 bases). Trimming stripped 8 bases from V and 5 bases from J, with 18 bases between. The length of the CDR3 is 14 residues. Germline CDR1 is SGHTS and CDR2 is YDEGEE.

This clonotype was seen repeatedly, ten times or more. The V call is TRBV7-2, the J call TRBJ1-4; unclear D gene. This CDR3 comprises 13 residues. V lost 1 base and J lost 5, with 5 bases in between. CDR1 and CDR2 (germline): SGHTA, FQGNSA. This CDR3 is CASSLEENEKLFF. As DNA, the CDR3 is TGTGCCAGCAGCTTAGAAGAGAATGAAAAACTGTTTTTT.

For this clonotype: One junction end does not reproduce the germline sequence, and a read error may be involved. The rearrangement joins TRBV27 to TRBJ2-1, with 9 bases that match TRBD2. CDR3 length equals 15 residues. Germline values: CDR1 MNHEY, CDR2 SMNVEV (reference sequence). This CDR3 reads CASSNRTSVYNERFF. DNA for the CDR3: TGTGCCAGCAGTAACCGGACTAGCGTCTACAATGAGCGGTTCTTC.

For this clonotype: Sequence at one end of the junction differs from germline and may be a read error. V gene TRBV6-5 combines with J gene TRBJ2-6; 7 bases fit TRBD1. The CDR3 sequence is 15 residues long. Germline V lookup: CDR1 MNHEY, CDR2 SVGAGI. CDR3 sequence: CAGSHGTAGANVLTF. CDR3 nucleotide sequence: TGTGCCGGCAGTCACGGGACAGCTGGGGCCAACGTCCTGACTTTC.

Many counts were recorded for this clonotype. V and J are TRBV4-3 and TRBJ2-3, with 16 positions matching TRBD2. V gave up 4 bases and J gave up 4 bases; unmatched junction bases: 11. Germline assignment: CDR1 LGHNA and CDR2 YSLEER. This CDR3 has 19 residues. CDR3 sequence (DNA): TGCGCCAGCAGCCTCTCCGGGACTAGCGGGGGGGCGGGGTCAGATACGCAGTATTTT. Amino acid sequence: CASSLSGTSGGAGSDTQYF.

This clonotype has at least ten counts. The chain is built from TRBV7-9 and TRBJ2-3; D is unresolved. Per germline, CDR1 SEHNR and CDR2 FQNEAQ (reference sequence). Trimming stripped 2 bases from V and 6 bases from J, with 15 bases between. CDR3 length: 15 residues. The CDR3 sequence: CASSLPASRSDTQYF. Here the CDR3 DNA reads TGTGCCAGCAGCTTACCGGCTTCGAGGAGTGATACGCAGTATTTT.

As to this clonotype: One end of the junction does not line up with germline, which may come from a read error. This rearrangement joins TRBV12-3 or TRBV12-4 to TRBJ2-3; perhaps TRBD2 as D (6 bases). The CDR3 spans 13 residues. This chain's CDR3 is CASSPGGSDTRYF. CDR3 DNA sequence: TGTGCCAGCAGCCCCGGGGGATCAGATACGCGGTATTTT.

Points on this clonotype: The junction departs from the called germline gene at one end, perhaps through a read error. The chain combines TRBV5-3 with TRBJ2-7, with a possible D match to TRBD2 (5 bases). TRBV5-3 is an open reading frame whose function is uncertain. The CDR3 runs 14 residues. In DNA form, the CDR3 reads TGTGCCAGCAGCTTGACGCCCGGGGCCTACGAGCAGTACTTC. Encoded protein: CASSLTPGAYEQYF.

This clonotype was counted many times. This chain joins TRBV5-4 and TRBJ2-7, with D uncertain. Germline CDR1 reads SGHNT; CDR2 reads YYREEE (reference sequence). The CDR3 totals 13 residues. V was cut by 4 bases and J by 2 bases, with 10 bases left in between. The CDR3 coding sequence is TGTGCCAGCAGCATCGCGGTTGCCTACGAGCAGTACTTC. It codes for CASSIAVAYEQYF.

Comment on this clonotype: A clone one base away is much larger, so this may be a read error. This likely comes from a read error, as the CDR3 has no conserved phenylalanine or tryptophan at its end. The chain uses TRBV6-2 or TRBV6-3 and TRBJ2-1; weak D call: TRBD2 (5 bases). From germline, CDR1 is MNHEY and CDR2 SVGEGT. Trimming left V 2 bases short and J 6 bases short, with 14 bases between. The CDR3 runs 15 residues. CDR3 sequence (DNA): TGTGCCAGCAGTTACGAGGGAATCGGGCGCAATGAGCAGTTCTTA. This sequence encodes CASSYEGIGRNEQFL.

A remark on this clonotype: A much more abundant neighbour one base away suggests this may be a read error. This chain links TRBV27 with TRBJ2-3, with D tentatively TRBD1 (6 bases). The CDR3 consists of 15 residues. Per germline, CDR1 MNHEY and CDR2 SMNVEV (reference sequence). Trimming removed 8 bases from V and 2 bases from J, with 17 bases in between. CDR3 DNA sequence: TGTGCCAGCGGTCCCCCCGGGACAATCACAGATACGCAGTATTTT. Its translation is CASGPPGTITDTQYF.

This clonotype has more than one count but fewer than ten. CDR3 bases: TGTGCCTGGAGTGGGGACAGAGTATACAATGAGCAGTTCTTC. This translates into CAWSGDRVYNEQFF. The V call is TRBV30, the J call TRBJ2-1, with 7 bases that match TRBD1. The junction had 4 bases not matched to a gene; V was cut back by 1 base and J by 4 bases. The CDR3 sequence is 14 residues long. Germline-derived CDR1 and CDR2 are GTSNPN and SVGIG (reference sequence).